This TCR beta chain is from a study of identical twins. Germline CDR1 and CDR2: LGHDT and YNNKEL (reference sequence). CDR3 length: 15 amino acids. V dropped 0 bases and J dropped 0 bases, with 9 bases sitting between them. The cDNA had a unique molecular identifier and a template-switch universal primer site. One entry per CDR3 protein, called by TCRdb with MiXCR from the 5' RACE reads. The sample contains 1.5 million to 2 million distinct CDR3 sequences, about 31% of which appear only once. This clonotype was recorded a few times. The specimen was cord blood. The TCR originated in a newborn girl in good health. V and J are TRBV3-1 and TRBJ2-7; D gene unclear. CDR3: CASSQEGPSSYEQYF. CDR3 DNA: TGTGCCAGCAGCCAAGAAGGGCCCTCCTCCTACGAGCAGTACTTC.